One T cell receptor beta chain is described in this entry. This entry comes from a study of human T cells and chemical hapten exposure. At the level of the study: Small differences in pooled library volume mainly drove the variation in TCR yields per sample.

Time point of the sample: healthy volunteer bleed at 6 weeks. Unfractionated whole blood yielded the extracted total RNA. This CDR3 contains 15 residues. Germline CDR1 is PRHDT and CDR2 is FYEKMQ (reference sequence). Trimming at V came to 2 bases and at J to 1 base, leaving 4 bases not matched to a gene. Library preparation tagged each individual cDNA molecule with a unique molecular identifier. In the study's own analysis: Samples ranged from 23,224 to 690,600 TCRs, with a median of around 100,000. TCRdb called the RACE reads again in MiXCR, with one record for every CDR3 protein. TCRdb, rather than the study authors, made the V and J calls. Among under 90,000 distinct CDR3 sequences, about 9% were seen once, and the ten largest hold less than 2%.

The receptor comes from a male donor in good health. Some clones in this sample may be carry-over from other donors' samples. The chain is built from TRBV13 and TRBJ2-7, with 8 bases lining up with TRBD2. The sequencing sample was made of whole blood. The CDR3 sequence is CASSLPSGGSYEQYF. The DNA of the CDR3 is TGTGCCAGCAGCTTACCGTCGGGAGGGTCCTACGAGCAGTACTTC.